This entry lists 28 T cell receptor beta chains sequenced from one sample in a study of blood T cell repertoires in COVID-19. Sequencing was performed with immunoSEQ multiplex PCR; in TCRdb, only in-frame clones are kept and a portion is missing. The data show 650,000 to 800,000 clones, with about 87% seen just once and roughly 0.26% held by the top ten. Source material: peripheral blood. These TCRs come from a woman aged 18-35 years with acute or convalescent COVID-19.

This clone was detected once. The V call is TRBV28, the J call TRBJ1-2; D possibly corresponds to TRBD1 (6 bases). V lost 7 bases and J 3 bases, leaving 12 bases between the germline ends. Germline-derived CDR1 and CDR2 are MDHEN and SYDVKM. This CDR3 contains 13 residues. In DNA, the CDR3 is TGTGCCAGCACCCACCAGGGGTACTATGGCTACACCTTC. Its protein is CASTHQGYYGYTF.

The J gene is TRBJ2-7, the V gene TRBV19, with D uncertain. V lost 5 bases to trimming and J lost 1 base, with 9 bases between them. Germline-derived CDR1 and CDR2 are LNHDA and SQIVND (reference sequence). This CDR3 is built from 13 residues. CDR3 nucleotide sequence: TGTGCCAGTAGTTTGGGCCAGTCCTACGAGCAGTACTTC. Amino acid sequence: CASSLGQSYEQYF.

The V and J genes are TRBV14 and TRBJ1-1; D ambiguous. Germline CDR1 SGHDN, CDR2 FVKESK. V was shortened by 4 bases and J by 10 bases, with 13 bases between the two germline ends. The CDR3 contains 12 residues. CDR3 nucleotides: TGTGCCAGCAGCCGCCCGTTGATGCGAGCTTTCTTT. It encodes CASSRPLMRAFF.

V is TRBV2 and J is TRBJ1-2, with a weak D call TRBD1 (6 bases). Germline-derived CDR1 and CDR2 are SNHLY and FYNNEI. The CDR3 is 15 residues long. Trimming shortened V by 7 bases and J by 4 bases, and 19 bases separated the two germline ends. CDR3 sequence: CASIRISGTPYGYTF. In nucleotides, the CDR3 is TGTGCCAGCATTCGGATCTCCGGGACACCCTATGGCTACACCTTC. Complete variable domain (other parts from reference TRBV2 and TRBJ1-2): EPEVTQTPSHQVTQMGQEVILRCVPISNHLYFYWYRQILGQKVEFLVSFYNNEISEKSEIFDDQFSVERPDGSNFTLKIRSTKLEDSAMYFCASIRISGTPYGYTFGSGTRLTVV.

The chain uses TRBV6-5 and TRBJ2-1; 8 nucleotides agree with TRBD2. The germline CDR1 and CDR2 sequences are MNHEY and SVGAGI. The length of the CDR3 is 12 residues. V dropped 6 bases and J dropped 11; count of bases not matched to a gene: 6. The CDR3 region has the DNA TGTGCCAGCAGGTCGACTAGCGCTCAGCAGTTCTTC. It specifies CASRSTSAQQFF.

The rearrangement uses TRBV3-1 (or the pseudogene TRBV3-2) and TRBJ2-4; 8 positions match TRBD1. The CDR3 contains 12 residues. The germline CDR1 and CDR2 sequences are LGHDT and YNNKEL (reference sequence). V trimming: 5 bases; J trimming: 13 bases; junction bases outside the gene matches: 7. CDR3 nucleotide sequence: TGTGCCAGCAGCGCAACAGGGGGTCTACAGTACTTC. This gives the protein CASSATGGLQYF.

This clone was detected only once. The genes are TRBV24-1 and TRBJ2-2; a possible D gene is TRBD1 (5 bases). CDR1 and CDR2 from the germline V gene are KGHDR and SFDVKD. There are 14 residues in the CDR3. Trimming stripped 0 bases from V and 6 bases from J, with 7 bases between. CDR3 in amino acids: CATSDLGAAGELFF. The CDR3 DNA reads as TGTGCCACCAGTGATTTGGGGGCAGCCGGGGAGCTGTTTTTT.

The J gene is TRBJ1-1, the V gene TRBV2; no clear D gene. The CDR3 runs to 10 residues. Germline values: CDR1 SNHLY, CDR2 FYNNEI. V dropped 5 bases and J dropped 14 bases, with 12 bases sitting between them. The CDR3 DNA is TGTGCCAGCAGTAGGTTTGACACGTTCTTT. Amino acid sequence: CASSRFDTFF.

The chain combines TRBV12-3 or TRBV12-4 with TRBJ1-2; TRBD1 agrees at 10 bases. The CDR3 length is 12 residues. The V and J ends lost 4 bases and 12 bases, in that order; junction bases with no gene match: 5. CDR3 in DNA: TGTGCCAGCAGTTCGACAGGGGGCTTAAACACCTTC. Its protein product is CASSSTGGLNTF.

This rearrangement joins TRBV5-4 to TRBJ2-7; 8 bases match TRBD2. The CDR3 is 13 amino acids. The V and J ends lost 3 bases and 5 bases, in that order; junction bases with no gene match: 4. The germline gives CDR1 SGHNT, CDR2 YYREEE (reference sequence). The CDR3 DNA is TGTGCCAGCAGCTATCTAGCGGGCAACGAGCAGTACTTC. Translation gives CASSYLAGNEQYF.

A few counts support this clone. The genes are TRBV10-3 and TRBJ1-6; D is ambiguous. Trimming stripped 6 bases from V and 7 bases from J, with 13 bases between. The CDR3 consists of 14 residues. Germline CDR1 and CDR2: ENHRY and SYGVKD. As DNA, the CDR3 is TGTGCCATCAGCCTCGAGCCGCGGAATTCACCCCTCCACTTT. Translation gives CAISLEPRNSPLHF.

V usage is TRBV18 and J usage is TRBJ2-7; tentative D call: TRBD2 (5 bases). The germline gives CDR1 KGHSH, CDR2 LQKENI. This CDR3 contains 16 residues. V lost 3 bases, J lost 3 bases, and 18 bases lay in between. The chain's CDR3 is CASSPNGGTKYYEQYF. The CDR3 bases are TGTGCCAGCTCACCCAATGGAGGAACGAAGTACTACGAGCAGTACTTC.

The chain employs TRBV6-2 or TRBV6-3 and TRBJ1-5; the D gene is possibly TRBD1 (6 bases). V lost 6 bases, J lost 5 bases, and 14 bases lay in between. This CDR3 has 14 amino acids. Germline V gives CDR1 MNHEY, CDR2 SVGEGT. Here the CDR3 DNA reads TGTGCCAGCAGCCGTACAGGGATGTATCAGCCCCAGCATTTT. Its protein is CASSRTGMYQPQHF.

In its sample, this clone was seen once. The chain combines TRBV2 with TRBJ1-2, with TRBD1 matching over 8 bases. The CDR3 length is 15 residues. V lost 5 bases, J lost 5 bases, and 10 bases stayed unmatched. Germline V CDR1 and CDR2: SNHLY, FYNNEI. Written as DNA, the CDR3 is TGTGCCAGCAGTATTGGACAGGGACTGTTTTATGGCTACACCTTC. Amino acid sequence: CASSIGQGLFYGYTF.

The gene calls are TRBV5-6 and TRBJ1-3, with a tentative D call TRBD1 (5 bases). Per germline, CDR1 SGHDT and CDR2 YYEEEE. The CDR3 runs to 17 residues. Trimming removed 2 bases at V and 4 bases at J, with 19 bases between. The CDR3 is CASSLIPRWRGGNTIYF. The CDR3 DNA sequence: TGTGCCAGCAGCTTAATCCCTCGGTGGAGGGGCGGAAACACCATATATTTT.

The V and J genes are TRBV5-1 and TRBJ2-7; possibly TRBD1 for D (5 bases). This CDR3 is built from 18 residues. CDR1 SGHRS and CDR2 YFSETQ come from the germline V gene. V was cut by 4 bases and J by 3 bases, with 26 bases left in between. The CDR3 coding sequence is TGCGCCAGCAGCGACCGACAAATACAGGAGAGGAGACGCTACGAGCAGTACTTC. It codes for CASSDRQIQERRRYEQYF.

This clone was counted a single time. V usage is TRBV2 and J usage is TRBJ2-4; 10 bases line up with TRBD1. V was clipped by 6 bases and J by 6 bases; unmatched bases: 5. Germline values: CDR1 SNHLY, CDR2 FYNNEI. The CDR3 consists of 14 residues. CDR3 DNA: TGTGCCAGCAGGGGGACAGGGGCTGGAAACATTCAGTACTTC. Translating it yields CASRGTGAGNIQYF.

This clone was seen a single time. The chain combines TRBV10-2 with TRBJ1-5; D is perhaps TRBD1 (5 bases). Trimming cost V 4 bases and J 0 bases, with 28 bases left between them. The CDR3 consists of 21 residues. Germline V gives CDR1 WSHSY, CDR2 SAAADI. CDR3 region: CASSGSPPQGAEDYSNQPQHF. For the CDR3, the DNA is TGCGCCAGCAGTGGAAGCCCCCCCCAGGGAGCAGAGGACTATAGCAATCAGCCCCAGCATTTT.

This clone was counted once. The rearrangement joins TRBV28 to TRBJ2-6; 7 bases are shared with TRBD1. The length of the CDR3 is 17 residues. The germline V gene encodes CDR1 MDHEN and CDR2 SYDVKM. With V trimmed by 5 bases and J by 1 base, 8 bases remained unmatched. In nucleotides, the CDR3 is TGTGCCAGCAGTAAGACAGGGCGACCTTCTGGGGCCAACGTCCTGACTTTC. Residues: CASSKTGRPSGANVLTF.

The chain combines TRBV27 with TRBJ2-7, with TRBD1 identical over 8 bases. Per the germline V gene, CDR1 is MNHEY and CDR2 is SMNVEV (reference sequence). Germline trimming cut 3 bases from V and 3 bases from J; bases unmatched to any gene: 1. The CDR3 contains 13 residues. The CDR3 sequence is CASSFTGGYEQYF. The CDR3, as DNA: TGTGCCAGCAGTTTCACAGGGGGCTACGAGCAGTACTTC.

The rearrangement joins TRBV27 to TRBJ2-7; TRBD1 matches at 8 bases. Looked up from germline, CDR1 is MNHEY and CDR2 is SMNVEV (reference sequence). CDR3 length equals 17 residues. Unmatched junction bases numbered 13, after V lost 3 bases and J lost 3 bases. The DNA of the CDR3 is TGTGCCAGCAGTTTTTCAGCCGCGGCAGGGGGCGTCTACGAGCAGTACTTC. Its protein is CASSFSAAAGGVYEQYF.

V is TRBV7-9 and J is TRBJ2-3; 7 nucleotides line up with TRBD1. V lost 1 base and J lost 2; bases outside the gene matches: 9. The CDR3 has 17 residues. Germline V gene sequence: CDR1 SEHNR, CDR2 FQNEAQ (reference sequence). The CDR3 loop reads CASSLGRRDSYTDTQYF. CDR3 coding DNA: TGTGCCAGCAGCTTAGGACGCCGGGACAGCTACACAGATACGCAGTATTTT.

This clone has just one count. The rearrangement links TRBV5-4 to TRBJ2-7, with 7 nucleotides matching TRBD2. After removal of 4 bases from V and 0 bases from J, the junction contained 16 bases not matched to a gene. Germline values: CDR1 SGHNT, CDR2 YYREEE (reference sequence). CDR3 length: 18 amino acids. The CDR3 loop is CASSNYGASGMISYEQYF. The CDR3 DNA sequence: TGTGCCAGCAGCAACTATGGCGCTAGCGGAATGATCTCCTACGAGCAGTACTTC.

The chain uses TRBV30 and TRBJ1-1; no clear D. The germline CDR1 and CDR2 sequences are GTSNPN and SVGIG (reference sequence). V shed 2 bases and J shed 6 bases, with 7 bases lying between them. This CDR3 is 11 amino acids long. This CDR3 is CAWSRRAEAFF. The CDR3 nucleotides are TGTGCCTGGAGTCGTCGGGCTGAAGCTTTCTTT.

CDR3 sequence reads: CASSLEGTQGAKAFF. CDR3 nucleotide sequence: TGTGCCAGCAGCTTAGAGGGGACCCAGGGGGCGAAAGCTTTCTTT. The V and J genes are TRBV7-9 and TRBJ1-1; TRBD1 agrees at 8 bases. CDR3 length: 15 residues. Germline V gene data show CDR1 as SEHNR and CDR2 as FQNEAQ (reference sequence). With 1 base clipped from V and 9 bases from J, the junction kept 10 bases outside the gene matches.

This chain uses TRBV19 with TRBJ1-2; TRBD1 might be the D (5 bases). Trimming stripped 1 base from V and 3 bases from J, with 9 bases between. Per the germline V gene, CDR1 is LNHDA and CDR2 is SQIVND (reference sequence). CDR3 length equals 14 residues. CDR3 region: CASSIGGRDYGYTF. As DNA, the CDR3 is TGTGCCAGTAGTATAGGAGGCAGGGACTATGGCTACACCTTC.

This clone has only one observation. The V gene is TRBV6-5, the J gene TRBJ1-2; 9 bases are a match to TRBD1. Germline trimming cut 8 bases from V and 3 bases from J; bases unmatched to any gene: 7. In germline, CDR1 is MNHEY, CDR2 SVGAGI. The CDR3 is 14 amino acids. The CDR3 DNA reads TGTGCCAGCGGGGGGACAGGGTTTTACTATGGCTACACCTTC. As protein: CASGGTGFYYGYTF.

The chain is built from TRBV3-1 (or the pseudogene TRBV3-2) and TRBJ2-1, with TRBD2 as a possible D gene (6 bases). Germline V CDR1 and CDR2: LGHDT, YNNKEL (reference sequence). V was clipped by 1 base and J by 11 bases, with 18 bases between them. This CDR3 has 15 residues. The CDR3 nucleotides are TGTGCCAGCAGCCAAGGAGGGGCCCGGGGGTATAAGCAGTTCTTC. This gives the protein CASSQGGARGYKQFF.